This TCR beta chain derives from a study of molecular identifiers for immune sequencing clone quantification. Many counts were recorded for this clonotype. Losses at the gene ends were 4 bases for V and 7 bases for J; bases not matched to a gene: 6. The CDR3 is 14 residues long. Germline V lookup: CDR1 SNHLY, CDR2 FYNNEI. TCRdb reprocessed the PCR reads with MiXCR, giving one entry per CDR3 protein. This table has around 460,000 distinct CDR3 sequences, about 21% appearing once. The V and J genes are TRBV2 and TRBJ2-4; 8 nucleotides agree with TRBD1. Sequencing used naive CD8+ T cells from blood, with Jurkat cell RNA spiked in. Subset defined: FACS-sorted CD8+CD4-CCR7+CD45RA+ naive T cells. The TCR originated in a human donor in good health. Some libraries in this study had Jurkat cell RNA spiked in. The CDR3 sequence: CASSVGQGANIQYF. The DNA for the CDR3 is TGTGCCAGCAGTGTAGGCCAGGGGGCCAACATTCAGTACTTC.